These 26 T cell receptor beta chains share one sample of origin, sequenced in a study of cytomegalovirus exposure and HLA in healthy donors. PCR primers comprised 60 Vbeta and 13 Jbeta primers. The data were produced by immunoSEQ multiplex PCR, yet TCRdb's version contains in-frame clones alone and is incomplete. The sample consists of under 150,000 clones, approximately 83% of them appearing once. The material sequenced was PBMCs. The receptors derive from a man aged 35 to 55 in good health and CMV-seropositive.

CDR3 DNA: TGTGCCAGCAGTTTCCGCGGGAACACTGAAGCTTTCTTT. Its translation is CASSFRGNTEAFF. This chain links TRBV6-6 with TRBJ1-1; D remains ambiguous. The CDR3 is 13 residues long. Per germline, CDR1 MNHNY and CDR2 SVGAGI (reference sequence). Trimming shortened V by 4 bases and J by 1 base, and 7 bases separated the two germline ends.

The rearrangement joins TRBV4-1 to TRBJ2-1; a possible D gene is TRBD2 (7 bases). V was cut by 0 bases and J by 8 bases, with 20 bases left in between. Germline CDR1 MGHRA, CDR2 YSYEKL. This CDR3 contains 17 residues. This CDR3 reads CASSQEGGRAPVHEQFF. CDR3 bases: TGCGCCAGCAGCCAAGAAGGGGGGAGGGCCCCAGTTCATGAGCAGTTCTTC.

The chain has TRBV15 and TRBJ2-7, with 10 bases that match TRBD1. This CDR3 has 14 residues. CDR1 is LNHNV, CDR2 YYDKDF, per germline (reference sequence). The trim removed 4 bases at V and 2 bases at J, leaving 2 bases unmatched. The CDR3 sequence: CATSIDRGPYEQYF. CDR3 bases: TGTGCCACCAGCATAGACAGGGGGCCCTACGAGCAGTACTTC.

The CDR3 protein is CAWSRGTFTGAYYEQYF. The CDR3 DNA follows: TGTGCCTGGAGTCGGGGGACGTTTACAGGGGCCTACTACGAGCAGTACTTC. The chain links TRBV30 to TRBJ2-7, with D maybe TRBD1 (7 bases). V lost 2 bases, J lost 3 bases, and 23 bases lay in between. The CDR3 totals 17 residues. Germline lookup yields CDR1 GTSNPN and CDR2 SVGIG (reference sequence).

V gene TRBV2 combines with J gene TRBJ1-2; TRBD1 matches 7 bases. Unmatched junction bases numbered 2, after V lost 6 bases and J lost 4 bases. The CDR3 has 12 amino acids. Germline CDR1 and CDR2: SNHLY and FYNNEI. CDR3 sequence reads: CASRGQRYGYTF. The CDR3 DNA reads TGTGCCAGCAGGGGACAGCGCTATGGCTACACCTTC.

V is TRBV11-2 and J is TRBJ1-6; D remains ambiguous. The CDR3 contains 13 residues. CDR1 and CDR2 from the germline V gene are SGHAT and FQNNGV. V shed 1 base and J shed 9 bases, with 7 bases lying between them. In nucleotides, the CDR3 is TGTGCCAGCAGCTTAGTAACGGGTTCACCCCTCCACTTT. It is translated as CASSLVTGSPLHF. Combining the CDR3 with reference TRBV11-2 and TRBJ1-6 gives the whole variable domain EAGVAQSPRYKIIEKRQSVAFWCNPISGHATLYWYQQILGQGPKLLIQFQNNGVVDDSQLPKDRFSAERLKGVDSTLKIQPAKLEDSAVYLCASSLVTGSPLHFGNGTRLTVT.

This clone was recorded once. The chain has TRBV4-1 and TRBJ2-7; no firm D call. Trimming shortened V by 0 bases and J by 3 bases, and 12 bases separated the two germline ends. The CDR3 runs to 15 residues. Germline V gene lookup returns CDR1 MGHRA and CDR2 YSYEKL. This chain's CDR3 is CASSQDHGLYYEQYF. The CDR3 nucleotides read TGCGCCAGCAGCCAAGACCACGGGTTGTACTACGAGCAGTACTTC.

The J gene is TRBJ1-2, the V gene TRBV7-8, with 7 nucleotides matching TRBD1. The germline V gene encodes CDR1 SGHVS and CDR2 FQNEAQ. This CDR3 has 14 residues. Trimming took 3 bases from V and 4 from J; bases not matched to a gene: 5. As DNA, the CDR3 is TGTGCCAGCAGCTTGCTGACAGGGACCTATGGCTACACCTTC. Protein: CASSLLTGTYGYTF.

The chain combines TRBV7-9 with TRBJ1-5, with 7 bases aligning to TRBD1. CDR1 is SEHNR, CDR2 FQNEAQ, per germline (reference sequence). This CDR3 region has 15 residues. The trim removed 5 bases at V and 3 bases at J, leaving 7 bases unmatched. The CDR3 loop is CASSRETGPNQPQHF. DNA of the CDR3: TGTGCCAGCAGCCGGGAGACAGGGCCCAATCAGCCCCAGCATTTT.

This clone has just a few counts. V usage is TRBV7-9 and J usage is TRBJ2-5, with D maybe TRBD1 (5 bases). Trimming stripped 0 bases from V and 1 base from J, with 9 bases between. This CDR3 contains 15 residues. Germline V gene sequence: CDR1 SEHNR, CDR2 FQNEAQ (reference sequence). The CDR3 is CASSLAAGPQETQYF. CDR3 bases: TGTGCCAGCAGCTTAGCGGCAGGGCCCCAAGAGACCCAGTACTTC.

This clone was detected a few times. V is TRBV7-8 and J is TRBJ2-1; TRBD1 matches 11 bases. The ends lost 5 bases at V and 4 bases at J; junction bases unmatched: 10. CDR3 length equals 17 residues. CDR1 and CDR2 (germline): SGHVS, FQNEAQ. The chain's CDR3 is CASSQEMWDRGYNEQFF. DNA for the CDR3: TGTGCCAGCAGCCAGGAGATGTGGGACAGGGGGTACAATGAGCAGTTCTTC.

V gene TRBV5-8 combines with J gene TRBJ2-7, with D perhaps TRBD2 (7 bases). Trimming left V 1 base short and J 2 bases short, with 13 bases between. The CDR3 length is 15 residues. Germline V gives CDR1 SGHTS, CDR2 YDEGEE. The CDR3 spells CASSLYRGATYEQYF. The CDR3 DNA reads as TGTGCCAGCAGCTTGTATCGGGGGGCAACCTACGAGCAGTACTTC.

The V gene is TRBV6-1, the J gene TRBJ1-1; the D gene is possibly TRBD1 (6 bases). The V end lost 5 bases, the J end lost 2 bases, and 12 bases lay between the germline ends. The length of the CDR3 is 14 residues. Germline CDR1 is MNHNS and CDR2 is SASEGT. CDR3 protein: CASSLGQVNTEAFF. Written as DNA, the CDR3 is TGTGCCAGCAGTTTGGGACAAGTTAACACTGAAGCTTTCTTT.

Here the CDR3 DNA reads TGTGCCAGCAGCGTCGGACAGACCAGCTCCTACGAGCAGTACTTC. The encoded protein is CASSVGQTSSYEQYF. V is TRBV9 and J is TRBJ2-7, with D possibly matching TRBD1 (6 bases). Trimming removed 2 bases from V and 0 bases from J, with 12 bases in between. The CDR3 length is 15 residues. CDR1 is SGDLS and CDR2 is YYNGEE in the germline V gene.

This chain uses TRBV5-1 with TRBJ2-1; TRBD1 agrees at 7 bases. V dropped 5 bases and J dropped 5; count of bases not matched to a gene: 10. This CDR3 contains 15 residues. The germline V gene encodes CDR1 SGHRS and CDR2 YFSETQ. The CDR3 region has the DNA TGCGCCAGCAGTATGACAGGGCTGTGGGACAATGAGCAGTTCTTC. Its translation is CASSMTGLWDNEQFF.

The V call is TRBV5-1, the J call TRBJ1-3; D ambiguous. The V end lost 0 bases, the J end lost 0 bases, and 7 bases lay between the germline ends. The CDR3 is 15 amino acids. Germline V gene lookup returns CDR1 SGHRS and CDR2 YFSETQ. CDR3 sequence reads: CASSLDSGSGNTIYF. The CDR3, as DNA: TGCGCCAGCAGCTTGGATAGCGGCTCTGGAAACACCATATATTTT.

This chain connects TRBV5-1 to TRBJ1-6, with 8 bases that match TRBD1. This CDR3 comprises 15 residues. V gave up 4 bases and J gave up 7 bases; unmatched junction bases: 7. Germline-derived CDR1 and CDR2 are SGHRS and YFSETQ. The CDR3, as DNA: TGCGCCAGCAGCCCGGACAGGGTCGTCAATTCACCCCTCCACTTT. Translating gives CASSPDRVVNSPLHF.

The V gene is TRBV4-1, the J gene TRBJ2-7; TRBD2 agrees at 8 bases. Germline V gives CDR1 MGHRA, CDR2 YSYEKL. There are 16 residues in the CDR3. The junction had 8 bases not matched to a gene; V was cut back by 0 bases and J by 4 bases. The CDR3 sequence is CASSQDHSGGRYEQYF. The CDR3, as DNA: TGCGCCAGCAGCCAAGATCACAGCGGGGGCAGGTACGAGCAGTACTTC.

In DNA, the CDR3 is TGTGCCAGCAGTGTGGGACAGGGAACAAGAGAGACCCAGTACTTC. Protein sequence: CASSVGQGTRETQYF. This chain connects TRBV2 to TRBJ2-5, with 9 nucleotides matching TRBD1. CDR3 length equals 15 residues. After removal of 4 bases from V and 4 bases from J, the junction contained 7 bases not matched to a gene. Germline CDR1 and CDR2: SNHLY and FYNNEI.

The chain combines TRBV27 with TRBJ2-5; 10 nucleotides match TRBD1. The better agreement between TRBJ2-7 and the DNA end casts doubt on the J call. This CDR3 comprises 13 residues. Germline CDR1 reads MNHEY; CDR2 reads SMNVEV (reference sequence). The CDR3 loop reads CASSPGTGAEQYF. In nucleotides, the CDR3 is TGTGCCAGCAGTCCCGGGACAGGGGCCGAGCAGTACTTC.

The chain recombines TRBV5-4 with TRBJ1-2, with 9 bases identical to TRBD1. Trimming cost V 6 bases and J 5 bases; bases outside gene matches: 5. This CDR3 is 13 amino acids long. The germline V gene encodes CDR1 SGHNT and CDR2 YYREEE (reference sequence). CDR3 sequence: CASKGQGVYGYTF. DNA for the CDR3: TGTGCCAGCAAGGGACAGGGTGTATATGGCTACACCTTC. Combining the CDR3 with reference TRBV5-4 and TRBJ1-2 gives the whole variable domain ETGVTQSPTHLIKTRGQQVTLRCSSQSGHNTVSWYQQALGQGPQFIFQYYREEENGRGNFPPRFSGLQFPNYSSELNVNALELDDSALYLCASKGQGVYGYTFGSGTRLTVV.

J is TRBJ2-1 and V is TRBV7-9, with 8 bases aligning to TRBD2. Trimming removed 1 base from V and 4 bases from J; junction bases left unmatched: 3. The CDR3 consists of 15 residues. The germline CDR1 and CDR2 sequences are SEHNR and FQNEAQ (reference sequence). CDR3 sequence reads: CASSLVAGPYNEQFF. CDR3 nucleotide sequence: TGTGCCAGCAGCTTAGTAGCGGGGCCTTACAATGAGCAGTTCTTC.

The chain couples TRBV27 to TRBJ1-2, with D perhaps matching TRBD1 (6 bases). Deletions cut 1 base from V and 2 bases from J, with 11 bases between. Germline assignment: CDR1 MNHEY and CDR2 SMNVEV (reference sequence). The CDR3 length is 15 residues. This chain's CDR3 is CASSLYTGTNYGYTF. CDR3 nucleotides: TGTGCCAGCAGTTTATATACAGGGACCAACTATGGCTACACCTTC.

V is TRBV5-1 and J is TRBJ2-1; 11 positions match TRBD2. V lost 1 base, J lost 3 bases, and 6 bases stayed unmatched. The length of the CDR3 is 17 residues. CDR1 SGHRS and CDR2 YFSETQ come from the germline V gene. CDR3 nucleotide sequence: TGCGCCAGCAGCTTGCTCGCGACTAGCGGGAACTACAATGAGCAGTTCTTC. Translating it yields CASSLLATSGNYNEQFF.

The rearrangement uses TRBV7-8 and TRBJ2-7; D is perhaps TRBD2 (5 bases). The germline V gene has CDR1 SGHVS and CDR2 FQNEAQ. V was shortened by 4 bases and J by 2 bases, with 15 bases between the two germline ends. The CDR3 length is 15 residues. In DNA, the CDR3 is TGTGCCAGCAGCTCTTCGGGGTCGGGGACCTACGAGCAGTACTTC. Translating gives CASSSSGSGTYEQYF. Full variable domain (remainder filled in from reference TRBV7-8 and TRBJ2-7): GAGVSQSPRYKVAKRGQDVALRCDPISGHVSLFWYQQALGQGPEFLTYFQNEAQLDKSGLPSDRFFAERPEGSVSTLKIQRTQQEDSAVYLCASSSSGSGTYEQYFGPGTRLTVT.

Concerning this clone: Sequence at one end of the junction differs from germline and may be a read error. The J gene is TRBJ1-1, the V gene TRBV5-1; D is possibly TRBD1 (5 bases). Germline V gives CDR1 SGHRS, CDR2 YFSETQ. This CDR3 has 19 amino acids. The CDR3 sequence: CASSYSQWRAIRMDTEASF. The DNA of the CDR3 is TGCGCCAGCAGCTACTCACAGTGGAGGGCAATACGGATGGACACTGAAGCTTCCTTT. The whole variable domain, filled in from reference TRBV5-1 and TRBJ1-1, reads KAGVTQTPRYLIKTRGQQVTLSCSPISGHRSVSWYQQTPGQGLQFLFEYFSETQRNKGNFPGRFSGRQFSNSRSEMNVSTLELGDSALYLCASSYSQWRAIRMDTEASFGQGTRLTVV.